This T cell receptor (beta chain) emerged from a study of blood T cell repertoires in COVID-19. V lost 3 bases to trimming and J lost 7 bases; unmatched junction nucleotides: 18. CDR1 is LNHDA, CDR2 SQIVND, per germline (reference sequence). The CDR3 extends over 19 amino acids. Donors were grouped by their self-reported clinical history. Clones were read by immunoSEQ multiplex PCR, and TCRdb kept only the in-frame ones, dropping some. This sample has under 200,000 clones, with approximately 86% found just once. Specimen: PBMCs or T cells enriched from blood (not recorded which). This clonotype was sampled from a man aged 60-69 years who had recovered from COVID-19. V usage is TRBV19 and J usage is TRBJ2-3; TRBD2 matches at 11 bases. The CDR3 nucleotides read TGTGCCAGTAGTATGGGTAGCGGGGGGGCCTTTCCTGGTGGGTATACGCAGTATTTT. This gives the protein CASSMGSGGAFPGGYTQYF. The whole variable domain, remainder taken from reference TRBV19 and TRBJ2-3, is DGGITQSPKYLFRKEGQNVTLSCEQNLNHDAMYWYRQDPGQGLRLIYYSQIVNDFQKGDIAEGYSVSREKKESFPLTVTSAQKNPTAFYLCASSMGSGGAFPGGYTQYFGPGTRLTVL.